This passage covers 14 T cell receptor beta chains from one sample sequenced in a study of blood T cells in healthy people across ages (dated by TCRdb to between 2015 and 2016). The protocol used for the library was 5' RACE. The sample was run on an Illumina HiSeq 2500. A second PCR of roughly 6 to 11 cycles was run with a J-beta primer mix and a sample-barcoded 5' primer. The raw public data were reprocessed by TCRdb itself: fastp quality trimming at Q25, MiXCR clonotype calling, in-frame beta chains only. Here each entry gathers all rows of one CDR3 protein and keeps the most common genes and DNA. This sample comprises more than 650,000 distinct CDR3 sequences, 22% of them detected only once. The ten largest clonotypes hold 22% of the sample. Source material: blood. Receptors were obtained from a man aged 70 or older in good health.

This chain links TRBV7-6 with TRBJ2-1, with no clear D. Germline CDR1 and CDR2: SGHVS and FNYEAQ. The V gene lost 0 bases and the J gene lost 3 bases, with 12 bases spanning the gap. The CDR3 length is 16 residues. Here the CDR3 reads CASSLAVVASYNEQFF. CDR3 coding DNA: TGTGCCAGCAGCTTAGCGGTGGTAGCCAGCTACAATGAGCAGTTCTTC.

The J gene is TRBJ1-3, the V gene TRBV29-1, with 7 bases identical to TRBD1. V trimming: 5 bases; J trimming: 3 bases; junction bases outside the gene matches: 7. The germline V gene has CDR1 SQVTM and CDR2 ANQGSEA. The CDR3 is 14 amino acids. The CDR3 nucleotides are TGCAGCGTTACTTTAACAGGGGTTGGAAACACCATATATTTT. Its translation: CSVTLTGVGNTIYF.

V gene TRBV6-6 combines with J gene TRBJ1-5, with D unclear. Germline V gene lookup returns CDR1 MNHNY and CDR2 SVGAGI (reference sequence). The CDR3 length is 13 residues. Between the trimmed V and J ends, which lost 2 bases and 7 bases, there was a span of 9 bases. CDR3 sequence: CASSYEGSQPQHF. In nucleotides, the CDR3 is TGTGCCAGCAGTTACGAGGGATCCCAGCCCCAGCATTTT.

The CDR3, as DNA: TGTGCCAGCAGCGGCCTGGGTTACACCGGGGAGCTGTTTTTT. Amino acid sequence: CASSGLGYTGELFF. The chain employs TRBV12-3 or TRBV12-4 and TRBJ2-2; D unresolved. This CDR3 comprises 14 residues. Trimming took 6 bases from V and 3 from J, leaving 11 bases between them.

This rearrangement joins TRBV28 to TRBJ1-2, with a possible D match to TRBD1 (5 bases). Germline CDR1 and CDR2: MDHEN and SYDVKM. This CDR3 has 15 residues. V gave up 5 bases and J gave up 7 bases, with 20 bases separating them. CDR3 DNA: TGTGCCAGCAGTACCGGGACGGGAAGAACGTTTGGCTACACCTTC. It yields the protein CASSTGTGRTFGYTF.

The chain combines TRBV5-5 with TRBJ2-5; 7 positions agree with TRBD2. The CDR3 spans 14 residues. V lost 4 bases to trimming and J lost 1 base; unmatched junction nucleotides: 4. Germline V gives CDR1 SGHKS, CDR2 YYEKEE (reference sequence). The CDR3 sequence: CASSASGIQETQYF. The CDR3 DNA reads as TGTGCCAGCAGCGCAAGCGGGATCCAAGAGACCCAGTACTTC.

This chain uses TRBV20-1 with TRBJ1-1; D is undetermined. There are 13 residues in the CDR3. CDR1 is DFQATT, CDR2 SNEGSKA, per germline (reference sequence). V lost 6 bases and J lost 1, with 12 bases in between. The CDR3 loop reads CSAPHDPNTEAFF. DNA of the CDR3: TGCAGTGCGCCCCATGACCCGAACACTGAAGCTTTCTTT.

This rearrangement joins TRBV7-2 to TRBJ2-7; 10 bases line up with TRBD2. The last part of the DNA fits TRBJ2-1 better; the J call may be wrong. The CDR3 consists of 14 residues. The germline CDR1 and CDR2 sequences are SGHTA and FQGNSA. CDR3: CASTFTGTSAEQFF. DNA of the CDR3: TGTGCCAGCACGTTCACCGGGACTAGCGCTGAGCAGTTCTTC.

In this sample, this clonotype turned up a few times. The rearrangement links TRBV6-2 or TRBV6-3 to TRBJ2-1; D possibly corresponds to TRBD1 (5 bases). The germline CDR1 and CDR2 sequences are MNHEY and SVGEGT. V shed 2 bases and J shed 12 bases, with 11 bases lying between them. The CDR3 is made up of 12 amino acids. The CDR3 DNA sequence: TGTGCCAGCAGTTACCCCTCCCAGGGGCAGTTCTTC. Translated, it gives CASSYPSQGQFF.

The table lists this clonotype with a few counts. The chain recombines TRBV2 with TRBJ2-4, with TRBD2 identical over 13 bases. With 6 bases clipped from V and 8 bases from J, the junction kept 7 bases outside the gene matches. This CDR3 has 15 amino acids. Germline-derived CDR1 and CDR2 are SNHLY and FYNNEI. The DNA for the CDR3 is TGTGCCAGCAGCCGGGGACTAGCGGGGAAGGACATTCAGTACTTC. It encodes CASSRGLAGKDIQYF.

CDR3 coding DNA: TGCAGTGCTACATCTTGGCGGGGGCTTAGCACAGATACGCAGTATTTT. Translated: CSATSWRGLSTDTQYF. The chain combines TRBV20-1 with TRBJ2-3, with D tentatively TRBD2 (7 bases). This CDR3 spans 16 amino acids. CDR1 is DFQATT, CDR2 SNEGSKA, per germline (reference sequence). The V end lost 4 bases, the J end lost 0 bases, and 17 bases lay between the germline ends.

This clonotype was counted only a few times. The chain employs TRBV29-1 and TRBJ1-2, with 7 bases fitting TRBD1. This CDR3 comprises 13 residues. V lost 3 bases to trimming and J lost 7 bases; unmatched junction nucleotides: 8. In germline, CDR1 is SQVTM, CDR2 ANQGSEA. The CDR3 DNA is TGCAGCGTTGACTTGGGGCAGGGGGGTGGCTACACCTTC. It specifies CSVDLGQGGGYTF.

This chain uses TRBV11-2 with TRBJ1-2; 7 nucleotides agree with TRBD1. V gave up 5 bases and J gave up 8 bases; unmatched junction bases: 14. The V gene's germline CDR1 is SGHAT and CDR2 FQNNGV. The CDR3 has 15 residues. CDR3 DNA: TGTGCCAGCAGCCCTTCGAACCTCGACAGGGAGGGCTACACCTTC. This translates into CASSPSNLDREGYTF.

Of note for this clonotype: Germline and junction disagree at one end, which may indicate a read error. CDR3 nucleotides: TGCGCCGGCAGCCCGAGGGGACACCCGACCACAGATACGCAGTATTTT. Its protein product is CAGSPRGHPTTDTQYF. This chain connects TRBV5-1 to TRBJ2-3; possibly TRBD1 for D (6 bases). Looked up from germline, CDR1 is SGHRS and CDR2 is YFSETQ. The CDR3 runs to 16 residues.